This T cell receptor beta chain was observed in a study of CD8 T cells in Susac syndrome. On the study more broadly: Of the sequenced Susac syndrome patients, five or six had active disease and about 8 were in remission. Study-wide findings and caveats: The CD4+ T cell repertoires in Susac syndrome were not clonally expanded.

In its sample, this clonotype was seen once. Its antigen is not known. CD8+ and CD4+ T cells circulating in blood were sequenced for TCR beta. Germline assignment: CDR1 LNHNV and CDR2 YYDKDF (reference sequence). The CDR3 length is 16 residues. Trimming took 3 bases from V and 7 from J; bases not matched to a gene: 13. It was with random hexamers that about 0.45 to 1 ug RNA was reverse transcribed. One entry per CDR3 protein results from TCRdb running MiXCR on the immunoSEQ multiplex PCR reads. The repertoire holds about 140,000 distinct CDR3 sequences, with approximately 95% as singletons. The chain employs TRBV15 and TRBJ2-5; 8 nucleotides align to TRBD1. This TCR was sampled from a human donor with Susac syndrome. Source material: CD4+ T cells from PBMCs. This CDR3 reads CATSRPTGADRWTQYF. In DNA, the CDR3 is TGTGCCACCAGCAGGCCGACAGGGGCGGACCGGTGGACCCAGTACTTC.